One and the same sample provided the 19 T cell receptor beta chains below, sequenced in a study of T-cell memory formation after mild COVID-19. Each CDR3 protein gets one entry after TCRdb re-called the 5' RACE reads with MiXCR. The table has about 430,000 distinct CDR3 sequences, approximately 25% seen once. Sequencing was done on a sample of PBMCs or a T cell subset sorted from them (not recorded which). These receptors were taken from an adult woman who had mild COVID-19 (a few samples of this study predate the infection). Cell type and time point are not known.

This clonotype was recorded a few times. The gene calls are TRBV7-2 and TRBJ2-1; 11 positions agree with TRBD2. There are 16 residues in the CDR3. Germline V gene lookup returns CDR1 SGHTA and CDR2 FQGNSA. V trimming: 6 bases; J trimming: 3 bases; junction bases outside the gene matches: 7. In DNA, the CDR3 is TGTGCCAGCAGGCCGTCACTAGCGGGAGTCTACAATGAGCAGTTCTTC. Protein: CASRPSLAGVYNEQFF.

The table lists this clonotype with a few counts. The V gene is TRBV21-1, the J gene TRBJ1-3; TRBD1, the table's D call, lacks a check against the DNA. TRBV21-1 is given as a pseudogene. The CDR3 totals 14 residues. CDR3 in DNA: TGTGCCAGCGCAGACAGGGGTGGCGGAAACACCATATATTTT. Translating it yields CASADRGGGNTIYF.

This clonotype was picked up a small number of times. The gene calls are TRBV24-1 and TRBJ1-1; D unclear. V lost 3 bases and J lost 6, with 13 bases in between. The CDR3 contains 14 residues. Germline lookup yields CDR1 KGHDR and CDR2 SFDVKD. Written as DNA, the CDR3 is TGTGCCACCAGTGATGGAGGGCTAAAGTCTGAAGCTTTCTTT. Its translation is CATSDGGLKSEAFF.

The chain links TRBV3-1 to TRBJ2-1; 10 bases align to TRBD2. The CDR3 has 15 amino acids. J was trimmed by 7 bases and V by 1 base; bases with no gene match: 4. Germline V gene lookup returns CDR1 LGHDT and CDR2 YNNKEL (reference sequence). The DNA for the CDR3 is TGTGCCAGCAGCCAAGTACTAGCGGGGCTGAATGAGCAGTTCTTC. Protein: CASSQVLAGLNEQFF.

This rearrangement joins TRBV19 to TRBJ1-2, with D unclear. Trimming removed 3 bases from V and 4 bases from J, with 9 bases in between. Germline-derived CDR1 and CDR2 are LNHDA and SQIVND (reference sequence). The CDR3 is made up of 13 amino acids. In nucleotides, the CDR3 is TGTGCCAGTAGTATTGGGCAGTCCTATGGCTACACCTTC. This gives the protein CASSIGQSYGYTF.

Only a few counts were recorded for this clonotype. This chain's CDR3 is CSASPLSGRADDTQYF. CDR3 bases: TGCAGTGCCTCCCCCCTAAGCGGGAGGGCCGACGATACGCAGTATTTT. The chain couples TRBV20-1 to TRBJ2-3, with 10 bases matching TRBD2. V shed 6 bases and J 6 bases; nucleotides not matched to a gene: 15. Per the germline V gene, CDR1 is DFQATT and CDR2 is SNEGSKA (reference sequence). This CDR3 comprises 16 residues.

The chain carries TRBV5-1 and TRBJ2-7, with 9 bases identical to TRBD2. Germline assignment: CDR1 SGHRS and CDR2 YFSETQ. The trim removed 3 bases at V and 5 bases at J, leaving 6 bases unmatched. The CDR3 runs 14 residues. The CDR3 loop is CASSSLTSGDEQYF. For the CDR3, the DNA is TGCGCCAGCAGCTCCCTGACTAGCGGTGACGAGCAGTACTTC. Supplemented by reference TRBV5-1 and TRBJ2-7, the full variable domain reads KAGVTQTPRYLIKTRGQQVTLSCSPISGHRSVSWYQQTPGQGLQFLFEYFSETQRNKGNFPGRFSGRQFSNSRSEMNVSTLELGDSALYLCASSSLTSGDEQYFGPGTRLTVT.

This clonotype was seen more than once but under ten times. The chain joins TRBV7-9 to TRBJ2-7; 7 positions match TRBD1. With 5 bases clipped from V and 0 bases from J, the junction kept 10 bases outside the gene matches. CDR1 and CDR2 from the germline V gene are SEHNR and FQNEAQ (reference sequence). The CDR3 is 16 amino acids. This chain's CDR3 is CASSPRTGYSSYEQYF. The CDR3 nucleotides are TGTGCCAGCAGCCCACGGACAGGCTACAGCTCCTACGAGCAGTACTTC.

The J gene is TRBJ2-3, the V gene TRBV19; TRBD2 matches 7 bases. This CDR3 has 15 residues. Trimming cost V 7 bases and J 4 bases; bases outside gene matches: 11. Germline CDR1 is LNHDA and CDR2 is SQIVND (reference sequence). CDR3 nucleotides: TGTGCCAGTATGTCGGCGGGAGTATATCCAGATACGCAGTATTTT. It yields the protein CASMSAGVYPDTQYF. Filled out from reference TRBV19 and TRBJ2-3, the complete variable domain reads DGGITQSPKYLFRKEGQNVTLSCEQNLNHDAMYWYRQDPGQGLRLIYYSQIVNDFQKGDIAEGYSVSREKKESFPLTVTSAQKNPTAFYLCASMSAGVYPDTQYFGPGTRLTVL.

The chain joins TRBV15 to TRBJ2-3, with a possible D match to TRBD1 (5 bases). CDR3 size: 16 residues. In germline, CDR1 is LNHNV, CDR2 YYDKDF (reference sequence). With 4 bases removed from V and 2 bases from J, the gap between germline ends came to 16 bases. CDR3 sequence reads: CATSTRQLMSTDTQYF. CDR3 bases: TGTGCCACCAGCACAAGACAGCTTATGTCCACAGATACGCAGTATTTT.

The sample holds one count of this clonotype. The CDR3 region is CASSSRLAGRATDTQYF. DNA of the CDR3: TGTGCCAGCAGCTCCCGACTAGCGGGCCGAGCCACAGATACGCAGTATTTT. The chain uses TRBV3-1 and TRBJ2-3; 10 nucleotides agree with TRBD2. The CDR3 covers 17 residues. V shed 5 bases, J shed 2 bases, and the junction held 10 bases outside the gene matches. CDR1 and CDR2 from the germline V gene are LGHDT and YNNKEL (reference sequence).

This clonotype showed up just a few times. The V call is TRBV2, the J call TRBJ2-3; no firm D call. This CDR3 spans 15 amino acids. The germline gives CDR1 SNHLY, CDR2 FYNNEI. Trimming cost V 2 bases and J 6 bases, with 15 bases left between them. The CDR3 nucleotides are TGTGCCAGCAGTGAACTGGGCAGAATCAAGGATACGCAGTATTTT. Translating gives CASSELGRIKDTQYF.

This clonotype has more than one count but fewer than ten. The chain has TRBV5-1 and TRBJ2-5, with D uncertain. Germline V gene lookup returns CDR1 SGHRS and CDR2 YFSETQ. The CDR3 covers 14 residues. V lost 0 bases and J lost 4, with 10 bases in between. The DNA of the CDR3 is TGCGCCAGCAGCTTGGTCGAGTGGGGAGAGACCCAGTACTTC. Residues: CASSLVEWGETQYF.

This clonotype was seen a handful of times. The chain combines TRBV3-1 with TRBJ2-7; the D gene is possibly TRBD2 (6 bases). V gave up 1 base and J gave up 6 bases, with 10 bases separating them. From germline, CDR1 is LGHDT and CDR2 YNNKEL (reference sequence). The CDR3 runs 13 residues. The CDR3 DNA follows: TGTGCCAGCAGCCAAGGGCAGGGAGGCGAGCAGTACTTC. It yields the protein CASSQGQGGEQYF.

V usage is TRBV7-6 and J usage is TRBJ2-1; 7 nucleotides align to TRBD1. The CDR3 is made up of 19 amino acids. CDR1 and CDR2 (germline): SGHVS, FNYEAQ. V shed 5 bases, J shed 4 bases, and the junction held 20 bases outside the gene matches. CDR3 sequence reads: CASSPGTTGTEMIYNEQFF. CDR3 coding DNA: TGTGCCAGCAGCCCCGGCACTACAGGGACAGAGATGATTTACAATGAGCAGTTCTTC.

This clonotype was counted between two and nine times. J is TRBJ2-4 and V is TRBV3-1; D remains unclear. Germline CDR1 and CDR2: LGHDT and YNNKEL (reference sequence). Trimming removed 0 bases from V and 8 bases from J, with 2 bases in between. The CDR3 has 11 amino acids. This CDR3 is CASSQEHIQYF. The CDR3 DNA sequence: TGTGCCAGCAGCCAAGAGCACATTCAGTACTTC. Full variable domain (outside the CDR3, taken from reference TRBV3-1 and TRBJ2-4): DTAVSQTPKYLVTQMGNDKSIKCEQNLGHDTMYWYKQDSKKFLKIMFSYNNKELIINETVPNRFSPKSPDKAHLNLHINSLELGDSAVYFCASSQEHIQYFGAGTRLSVL.

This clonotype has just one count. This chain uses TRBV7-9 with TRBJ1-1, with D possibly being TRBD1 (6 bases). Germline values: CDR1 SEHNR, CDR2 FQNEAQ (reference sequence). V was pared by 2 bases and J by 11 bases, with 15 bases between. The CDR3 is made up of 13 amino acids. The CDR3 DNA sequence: TGTGCCAGCAGCTTACGGACAGATTTAGGGGCTTTCTTT. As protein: CASSLRTDLGAFF. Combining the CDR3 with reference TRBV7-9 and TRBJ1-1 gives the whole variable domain DTGVSQNPRHKITKRGQNVTFRCDPISEHNRLYWYRQTLGQGPEFLTYFQNEAQLEKSRLLSDRFSAERPKGSFSTLEIQRTEQGDSAMYLCASSLRTDLGAFFGQGTRLTVV.

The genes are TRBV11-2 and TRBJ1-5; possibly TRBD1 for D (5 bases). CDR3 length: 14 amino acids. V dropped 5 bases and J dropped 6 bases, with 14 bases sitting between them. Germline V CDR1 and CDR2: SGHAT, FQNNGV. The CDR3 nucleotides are TGTGCCAGCAGCATAGCGACAGAGGCTCAGCCCCAGCATTTT. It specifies CASSIATEAQPQHF.

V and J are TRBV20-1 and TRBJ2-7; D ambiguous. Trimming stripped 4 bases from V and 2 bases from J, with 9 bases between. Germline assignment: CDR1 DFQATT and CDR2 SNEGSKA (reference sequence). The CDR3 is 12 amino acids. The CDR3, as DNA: TGCAGTGCTATAACCCGGACCTACGAGCAGTACTTC. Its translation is CSAITRTYEQYF.